The 8 T cell receptor beta chains below were found in one sample sequenced in a study of CD8+CD57+ T cells in acquired aplastic anemia. Genomic DNA acted as the template from which TCR beta VDJ combination and CDR3 sequence profiling were carried out. MiXCR, applied by TCRdb to the reads, yields one record per CDR3 protein. The table shows 150,000 to 200,000 distinct CDR3 sequences, with less than 60% occurring only once. Patients sequenced had flow cytometry evidence of CD8+CD57+ cell expansion. Sequencing input: sorted CD4+, CD8+, or CD8+CD57+ T cells (not recorded which) from PBMCs. The receptors originated from a human donor with aplastic anemia.

The sample holds many counts of this clonotype. This sequence joins TRBV14 and TRBJ2-3; 8 bases map to TRBD2. The germline V gene has CDR1 SGHDN and CDR2 FVKESK. This CDR3 contains 15 residues. The V and J ends lost 4 bases and 0 bases, in that order; junction bases with no gene match: 3. The chain's CDR3 is CASSLGGGSTDTQYF. As DNA, the CDR3 is TGTGCCAGCAGCCTGGGCGGGGGGAGCACAGATACGCAGTATTTT.

Note on this clonotype: The germline gene is not matched at one end of the junction; a read error may be the cause. The rearrangement uses TRBV2 and TRBJ1-2; D unresolved. The germline V gene encodes CDR1 SNHLY and CDR2 FYNNEI. CDR3 length: 13 amino acids. As DNA, the CDR3 is TGCGCCAGCAGCCTTGCAGAAGACTGTGGCTACACCTTC. It is translated as CASSLAEDCGYTF.

DNA of the CDR3: TGTGCCAGCAGTGCCGAGACAGGGGGGGCCGGGGAGCTGTTTTTT. Amino acid sequence: CASSAETGGAGELFF. This chain links TRBV6-1 with TRBJ2-2, with 9 bases matching TRBD1. The CDR3 is made up of 15 amino acids. Germline V gene sequence: CDR1 MNHNS, CDR2 SASEGT. V gave up 4 bases and J gave up 6 bases; unmatched junction bases: 6.

A few counts support this clonotype. J is TRBJ2-7 and V is TRBV15, with TRBD2 as a possible D gene (6 bases). V was shortened by 6 bases and J by 2 bases, with 26 bases between the two germline ends. This CDR3 has 18 residues. Germline V gene data show CDR1 as LNHNV and CDR2 as YYDKDF (reference sequence). CDR3 bases: TGTGCCACCAGTCGCTACCTACCACATGGAGGGACTCCCTACGAGCAGTACTTC. This translates into CATSRYLPHGGTPYEQYF.

This clonotype occurred many times. The genes are TRBV20-1 and TRBJ2-7; D is perhaps TRBD2 (5 bases). The CDR3 is made up of 14 amino acids. Germline lookup yields CDR1 DFQATT and CDR2 SNEGSKA (reference sequence). With 6 bases removed from V and 0 bases from J, the gap between germline ends came to 15 bases. The CDR3 DNA is TGCAGTGCAAACCGAGGGATGAGCTCCTACGAGCAGTACTTC. Protein: CSANRGMSSYEQYF.

This clonotype was seen repeatedly, ten times or more. The chain employs TRBV20-1 and TRBJ1-2; D possibly corresponds to TRBD1 (5 bases). The ends were cut back, 5 bases at V and 6 bases at J, with 10 bases in the middle. Germline V gene sequence: CDR1 DFQATT, CDR2 SNEGSKA (reference sequence). CDR3 length: 11 residues. The DNA of the CDR3 is TGCAGTGCTGCGGTGGGGCATGGCTACACCTTC. It codes for CSAAVGHGYTF.

About this clonotype itself: A much larger clonotype is one base distant, so this may be a read error. This rearrangement joins TRBV25-1 to TRBJ1-6, with TRBD1 identical over 8 bases. CDR3 size: 17 residues. V lost 5 bases and J lost 5; bases outside the gene matches: 11. The germline V gene has CDR1 MGHDK and CDR2 SYGVNS. CDR3 nucleotide sequence: TGTGCCAGCAGTTACCCGTACAGGACAGGGAATAATTCACCCCTCCACTTT. Its translation is CASSYPYRTGNNSPLHF.

The chain links TRBV24-1 to TRBJ2-3, with a tentative D call TRBD1 (5 bases). The CDR3 contains 15 residues. V lost 4 bases and J lost 2, with 12 bases in between. Germline V lookup: CDR1 KGHDR, CDR2 SFDVKD. Here the CDR3 DNA reads TGTGCCACCAGTGAAGGGGCGATACTCACAGATACGCAGTATTTT. The encoded protein is CATSEGAILTDTQYF.